The 20 T cell receptor beta chains reported below all come from one sample, sequenced in a study of T-cell reconstitution after alpha-beta-depleted transplantation in children (dated by TCRdb to about 2016). The library was built by means of PCR. The sequencer listed for this sample is Illumina HiSeq 2500. TCR library preparation used molecular barcoding, with unique molecular identifiers applied to normalize quantification of the TCRbeta repertoire. Starting from the raw public reads, TCRdb applied fastp trimming at Q25, assembled clones with MiXCR and retained in-frame beta chains. Rows are combined by CDR3 protein, so each entry shows the most common genes and DNA. The sample table records over 400,000 distinct CDR3 sequences; around two fifths of these occur just once. Roughly 27% of the sample lies in the top ten. The treatment or condition label, as the study defines it: allogeneic hematopoietic cell transplantation with graft depleted of TCRalphabeta T cells and CD19 B cells.

This specimen consisted of PBMCs, obtained before TCRalphabeta/CD19-depleted stem cell transplant. All receptors come from a girl aged 2-15 years with aplastic anemia, due to receive a stem cell transplant.

The chain joins TRBV2 to TRBJ2-2; possible D gene TRBD2, 6 bases. CDR1 and CDR2 (germline): SNHLY, FYNNEI. The CDR3 spans 15 residues. V gave up 2 bases and J gave up 4 bases, with 11 bases separating them. The CDR3 coding sequence is TGTGCCAGCAGTGAATGGGGGGAGGCCACCGGGGAGCTGTTTTTT. The encoded protein is CASSEWGEATGELFF.

This clonotype was detected a few times. This chain joins TRBV12-3 or TRBV12-4 and TRBJ2-7, with D possibly called TRBD1 or TRBD2 (5 bases each). The CDR3 consists of 15 residues. V dropped 4 bases and J dropped 2 bases, with 15 bases sitting between them. CDR3 amino acids: CASSSRPGRTYEQYF. CDR3 nucleotide sequence: TGTGCCAGCAGTTCCCGTCCGGGACGCACCTACGAGCAGTACTTC.

This clonotype was seen a few times. V usage is TRBV6-5 and J usage is TRBJ2-1, with 10 nucleotides matching TRBD2. The CDR3 is 15 residues long. J gave up 6 bases and V 2 bases, and 4 bases lay outside the gene matches. Germline V gene data show CDR1 as MNHEY and CDR2 as SVGAGI. The CDR3 nucleotides are TGTGCCAGCAGTTACCCACTAGCGGGAATCAATGAGCAGTTCTTC. It yields the protein CASSYPLAGINEQFF.

This chain joins TRBV5-1 and TRBJ2-5; 11 bases match TRBD1. CDR1 is SGHRS and CDR2 is YFSETQ in the germline V gene. This CDR3 spans 16 amino acids. The junction had 9 bases not matched to a gene; V was cut back by 4 bases and J by 4 bases. The CDR3 nucleotides are TGCGCCAGCAGCCGAATCGGGGACAGGGGGTCAGAGACCCAGTACTTC. This gives the protein CASSRIGDRGSETQYF. The whole variable domain, remainder taken from reference TRBV5-1 and TRBJ2-5, is KAGVTQTPRYLIKTRGQQVTLSCSPISGHRSVSWYQQTPGQGLQFLFEYFSETQRNKGNFPGRFSGRQFSNSRSEMNVSTLELGDSALYLCASSRIGDRGSETQYFGPGTRLLVL.

This clonotype was seen a handful of times. The chain links TRBV5-1 to TRBJ2-1; 13 nucleotides agree with TRBD2. V shed 0 bases, J shed 1 base, and the junction held 7 bases outside the gene matches. This CDR3 comprises 19 residues. Germline assignment: CDR1 SGHRS and CDR2 YFSETQ. CDR3: CASSLGTSGRAGSYNEQFF. CDR3 coding DNA: TGCGCCAGCAGCTTGGGGACTAGCGGGAGAGCGGGGTCCTACAATGAGCAGTTCTTC.

This clonotype showed up many times. The rearrangement links TRBV20-1 to TRBJ1-5; 10 bases fit TRBD1. There are 15 residues in the CDR3. Trimming cost V 6 bases and J 6 bases; bases outside gene matches: 11. Germline lookup yields CDR1 DFQATT and CDR2 SNEGSKA (reference sequence). CDR3 sequence (DNA): TGCAGTGCGAATCTTGACAGGGGGCAAGGTCAGCCCCAGCATTTT. This gives the protein CSANLDRGQGQPQHF.

A few counts support this clonotype. The chain links TRBV7-6 to TRBJ2-5; D is perhaps TRBD1 or TRBD2 (5 bases each). V lost 3 bases and J 1 base, leaving 12 bases between the germline ends. The CDR3 length is 15 residues. The germline gives CDR1 SGHVS, CDR2 FNYEAQ. The CDR3 DNA sequence: TGTGCCAGCAGCTTCGTAAGGGGACGCCAAGAGACCCAGTACTTC. Amino acids: CASSFVRGRQETQYF.

This clonotype has a single count. The chain carries TRBV5-1 and TRBJ1-2; D gene ambiguous. Germline assignment: CDR1 SGHRS and CDR2 YFSETQ. Trimming cost V 2 bases and J 0 bases, with 14 bases left between them. The CDR3 sequence is 16 residues long. The CDR3 nucleotides are TGCGCCAGCAGCTTTGGGCCACGCACTCCTAACTATGGCTACACCTTC. This translates into CASSFGPRTPNYGYTF.

The genes are TRBV6-4 and TRBJ2-1; TRBD2 matches 12 bases. The germline gives CDR1 MRHNA, CDR2 SNTAGT. The CDR3 loop spans 14 amino acids. V trimming: 8 bases; J trimming: 8 bases; junction bases outside the gene matches: 7. The chain's CDR3 is CASSTSGRLDEQFF. CDR3 bases: TGTGCCAGCTCCACTAGCGGGAGGTTGGATGAGCAGTTCTTC.

The sample holds many counts of this clonotype. This chain uses TRBV6-1 with TRBJ1-4; D not resolved. Germline V gene sequence: CDR1 MNHNS, CDR2 SASEGT. V gave up 6 bases and J gave up 7 bases, with 15 bases separating them. The CDR3 extends over 14 amino acids. The CDR3 region is CASRTRLRGEKLFF. In DNA form, the CDR3 reads TGTGCCAGCAGAACACGCCTCCGAGGTGAAAAACTGTTTTTT.

This clonotype showed up many times. This rearrangement joins TRBV12-3 or TRBV12-4 to TRBJ1-2, with TRBD1 matching 7 bases. The CDR3 contains 13 residues. The junction had 5 bases not matched to a gene; V was cut back by 6 bases and J by 4 bases. The CDR3 DNA reads as TGTGCCAGCAGCCCAGACAGGGTCTATGGCTACACCTTC. Its protein product is CASSPDRVYGYTF.

The chain is built from TRBV7-9 and TRBJ2-3; no firm D call. V was shortened by 2 bases and J by 2 bases, with 8 bases between the two germline ends. CDR3 length: 14 residues. CDR1 is SEHNR and CDR2 is FQNEAQ in the germline V gene (reference sequence). CDR3 nucleotides: TGTGCCAGCAGCTTACTTGACCCCACAGATACGCAGTATTTT. Translated, it gives CASSLLDPTDTQYF. The full variable domain, completed using reference TRBV7-9 and TRBJ2-3, is DTGVSQNPRHKITKRGQNVTFRCDPISEHNRLYWYRQTLGQGPEFLTYFQNEAQLEKSRLLSDRFSAERPKGSFSTLEIQRTEQGDSAMYLCASSLLDPTDTQYFGPGTRLTVL.

The sample holds many counts of this clonotype. The chain is built from TRBV6-5 and TRBJ1-5; D gene uncertain. CDR3 length: 17 amino acids. The germline V and J ends were trimmed by 0 bases and 1 base, with 13 bases remaining between them. The germline gives CDR1 MNHEY, CDR2 SVGAGI. This chain's CDR3 is CASSYSAQPRSNQPQHF. The CDR3 region has the DNA TGTGCCAGCAGTTACTCGGCACAACCTAGGAGCAATCAGCCCCAGCATTTT.

This clonotype has just a few counts. The V call is TRBV6-1, the J call TRBJ1-1; perhaps TRBD1 as D (6 bases). V lost 1 base and J 5 bases, leaving 8 bases between the germline ends. The CDR3 contains 13 residues. Germline CDR1 is MNHNS and CDR2 is SASEGT. CDR3 nucleotides: TGTGCCAGCAGTGAAGGGACAGAAACTGAAGCTTTCTTT. Translation gives CASSEGTETEAFF.

This clonotype was observed a handful of times. V and J are TRBV29-1 and TRBJ2-1; 8 nucleotides agree with TRBD2. V gave up 4 bases and J gave up 7 bases; unmatched junction bases: 9. Germline V CDR1 and CDR2: SQVTM, ANQGSEA. This CDR3 has 14 residues. DNA for the CDR3: TGCAGCGTTGCACAGCGGGAGAACGAGAATGAGCAGTTCTTC. It codes for CSVAQRENENEQFF.

The V and J genes are TRBV7-6 and TRBJ2-1; TRBD2 matches at 12 bases. The CDR3 runs to 16 residues. Germline loops: CDR1 SGHVS, CDR2 FNYEAQ. The V and J ends lost 5 bases and 8 bases, in that order; junction bases with no gene match: 10. CDR3 protein: CASSMASGRVKDEQFF. In DNA, the CDR3 is TGTGCCAGCAGCATGGCTAGCGGGAGGGTTAAGGATGAGCAGTTCTTC.

As concerns this clonotype: A much more abundant neighbour one base away suggests this may be a read error. This chain links TRBV5-6 with TRBJ2-1; D unclear. Per the germline V gene, CDR1 is SGHDT and CDR2 is YYEEEE. The ends were cut back, 0 bases at V and 10 bases at J, with 11 bases in the middle. This CDR3 contains 13 residues. The CDR3 sequence: CASSLDIFAEQFF. Here the CDR3 DNA reads TGTGCCAGCAGCTTGGATATATTCGCGGAGCAGTTCTTC.

This clonotype was seen many times. The chain carries TRBV7-2 and TRBJ2-3, with D hard to call. V was pared by 2 bases and J by 2 bases, with 11 bases between. Germline values: CDR1 SGHTA, CDR2 FQGNSA. This CDR3 comprises 15 residues. CDR3 nucleotides: TGTGCCAGCAGCTTACGGAGAGTGAACACAGATACGCAGTATTTT. Translating it yields CASSLRRVNTDTQYF.

This clonotype was detected ten times or more. This chain joins TRBV7-9 and TRBJ1-6; no reliable D call. Looked up from germline, CDR1 is SEHNR and CDR2 is FQNEAQ (reference sequence). The CDR3 spans 15 residues. V lost 3 bases to trimming and J lost 0 bases, with 6 bases between them. The CDR3 region has the DNA TGTGCCAGCAGCTTTCAGAGCTCCTATAATTCACCCCTCCACTTT. This sequence encodes CASSFQSSYNSPLHF.

This clonotype was seen once. The chain recombines TRBV20-1 with TRBJ2-3, with D possibly matching TRBD2 (5 bases). This CDR3 has 16 amino acids. Per germline, CDR1 DFQATT and CDR2 SNEGSKA (reference sequence). V lost 0 bases and J 2 bases, leaving 15 bases between the germline ends. CDR3 amino acids: CSARDMERWVTDTQYF. CDR3 DNA sequence: TGCAGTGCTAGAGATATGGAGCGGTGGGTCACAGATACGCAGTATTTT.